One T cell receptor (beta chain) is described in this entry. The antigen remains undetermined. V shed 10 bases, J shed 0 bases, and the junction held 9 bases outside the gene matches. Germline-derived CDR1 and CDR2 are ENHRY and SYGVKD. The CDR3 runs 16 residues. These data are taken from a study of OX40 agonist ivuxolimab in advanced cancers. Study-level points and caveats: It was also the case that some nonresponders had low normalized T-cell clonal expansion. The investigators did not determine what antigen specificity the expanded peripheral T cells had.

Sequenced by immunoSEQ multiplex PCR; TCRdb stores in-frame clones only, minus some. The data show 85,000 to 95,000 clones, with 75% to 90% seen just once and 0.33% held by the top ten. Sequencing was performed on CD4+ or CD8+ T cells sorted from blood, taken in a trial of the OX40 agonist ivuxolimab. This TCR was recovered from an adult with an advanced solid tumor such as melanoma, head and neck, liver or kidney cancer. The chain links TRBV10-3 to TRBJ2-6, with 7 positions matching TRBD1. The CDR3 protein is CATLPSGGSGANVLTF. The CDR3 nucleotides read TGTGCCACGCTACCGTCAGGGGGCTCTGGGGCCAACGTCCTGACTTTC.